These T cell receptor beta chains were read from a single sample in a study of T cell responses to AZD1222 COVID-19 vaccine. TCRdb's copy holds only in-frame clones and misses some; the assay was immunoSEQ multiplex PCR. The sample has 200,000 or so clones; about nine tenths are singletons. Source: peripheral blood, taken on day 0 of MenACWY control vaccination. Every receptor here comes from an adult in good health. The CDR3 runs from the conserved cysteine through the conserved F or W. D genes are given only for firm matches. Some rows have no size entry. The others give once, few or many, or a class for an expanded clone.

cdr3_aa	cdr3_nt	clone_size	v_call	j_call	d_call
CASSSTGTGYQPQHF	TGTGCCAGCAGTAGCACCGGGACAGGGTATCAGCCCCAGCATTTT	few	TRBV28	TRBJ1-5	TRBD1
CATSRAAGMDRYGYTF	TGTGCCACCAGCAGAGCGGCGGGAATGGATCGCTATGGCTACACCTTC	few	TRBV15	TRBJ1-2	.
CASSPSQETQYF	TGTGCCAGCTCTCCCTCCCAAGAGACCCAGTACTTC	.	TRBV18	TRBJ2-5	.
CASSSDRVYEQYF	TGTGCCAGCAGCTCGGACAGGGTCTACGAGCAGTACTTC	.	TRBV7-9	TRBJ2-7	TRBD1
CASTVAMSYNEQFF	TGTGCCAGCACTGTAGCGATGTCCTACAATGAGCAGTTCTTC	.	TRBV19	TRBJ2-1	.
CASSRNIGVSSYNEQFF	TGTGCCAGCAGCCGAAATATAGGGGTAAGCTCCTACAATGAGCAGTTCTTC	few	TRBV4-2	TRBJ2-1	.
CASSPRLAGELSYEQYF	TGTGCCAGCAGCCCGAGACTAGCGGGGGAACTCTCCTACGAGCAGTACTTC	.	TRBV11-2	TRBJ2-7	TRBD2
CASSRGQNYGYTF	TGTGCCAGCAGCAGGGGACAGAACTATGGCTACACCTTC	.	TRBV13	TRBJ1-2	TRBD1
CASSKALPPTGHPNTEAFF	TGTGCCAGCAGCAAAGCCCTACCCCCCACAGGCCACCCGAACACTGAAGCTTTCTTT	.	TRBV21-1	TRBJ1-1	.
CASAGRVQGDEQFF	TGTGCCAGCGCTGGGAGGGTCCAAGGGGATGAGCAGTTCTTC	.	TRBV7-9	TRBJ2-1	TRBD2
CASSPNRDSYEQYF	TGTGCCAGCTCACCAAACAGGGACTCCTACGAGCAGTACTTC	.	TRBV18	TRBJ2-7	.
CASRSPVVAGEETQYF	TGTGCCAGCAGATCCCCGGTGGTAGCGGGGGAAGAGACCCAGTACTTC	once	TRBV7-9	TRBJ2-5	TRBD2
CSVLGRSEKLFF	TGCAGCGTTCTGGGTAGGAGTGAAAAACTGTTTTTT	.	TRBV29-1	TRBJ1-4	.
CASSWGGRGPEKLFF	TGTGCCAGCAGCTGGGGAGGCCGGGGACCGGAAAAACTGTTTTTT	.	TRBV7-9	TRBJ1-4	.
CASSWGRETQYF	TGTGCCAGCAGCTGGGGACGGGAGACCCAGTACTTC	.	TRBV13	TRBJ2-5	.
CASSLEARGGAQYF	TGTGCCAGCAGCTTGGAGGCCCGAGGGGGGGCCCAGTACTTC	.	TRBV5-4	TRBJ2-5	.
CASQWGRTNQPQHF	TGTGCCAGTCAGTGGGGCAGGACGAATCAGCCCCAGCATTTT	once	TRBV19	TRBJ1-5	.
CASSIDKNTEAFF	TGTGCCAGCAGTATCGACAAAAACACTGAAGCTTTCTTT	.	TRBV27	TRBJ1-1	.
CASSLAIGAQETQYF	TGTGCCAGCAGCTTAGCGATCGGAGCGCAAGAGACCCAGTACTTC	.	TRBV7-9	TRBJ2-5	.
CASSQASAALYTF	TGTGCCAGCAGCCAAGCCTCGGCAGCCCTCTACACCTTC	.	TRBV3-1/TRBV3-2	TRBJ1-2	.
CASSYLSGARSDTQYF	TGTGCCAGCAGTTACTTATCAGGGGCTCGGTCAGATACGCAGTATTTT	few	TRBV6-5	TRBJ2-3	.
CASSRTGGANEKLFF	TGCGCCAGCAGCCGAACAGGGGGGGCTAATGAAAAACTGTTTTTT	once	TRBV4-3	TRBJ1-4	TRBD1
CASSDYSTNEKLFF	TGTGCCAGCAGCGACTATTCAACTAATGAAAAACTGTTTTTT	.	TRBV11-2	TRBJ1-4	.
CASGTRDGSDEQFF	TGTGCCAGTGGGACCCGGGACGGATCGGATGAGCAGTTCTTC	once	TRBV28	TRBJ2-1	.
CASRPTFSTDTQYF	TGTGCCAGCAGGCCAACCTTTAGCACAGATACGCAGTATTTT	.	TRBV6-5	TRBJ2-3	.
CATSRSRGPFTEAFF	TGTGCCACCTCACGGAGCAGGGGGCCTTTCACTGAAGCTTTCTTT	.	TRBV21-1	TRBJ1-1	.
CASSRGDTTNEKLFF	TGTGCCAGTAGTCGAGGGGACACAACTAATGAAAAACTGTTTTTT	few	TRBV19	TRBJ1-4	.
CASSFVGPVDSPLHF	TGTGCCAGCAGTTTTGTCGGCCCGGTGGATTCACCCCTCCACTTT	.	TRBV27	TRBJ1-6	.
CASSEGGRTEAFF	TGTGCCAGCAGTGAAGGCGGGCGGACTGAAGCTTTCTTT	.	TRBV2	TRBJ1-1	.
CASSVGSVNTEAFF	TGTGCCAGCAGTGTGGGGAGTGTGAACACTGAAGCTTTCTTT	once	TRBV2	TRBJ1-1	.
CASRSIAGGRDEQFF	TGTGCCAGCAGATCGATAGCGGGAGGGCGGGATGAGCAGTTCTTC	.	TRBV6-4	TRBJ2-1	TRBD2
CASSLEGGRGETQYF	TGTGCCAGCAGCTTAGAGGGCGGGAGAGGGGAGACCCAGTACTTC	.	TRBV7-2	TRBJ2-5	TRBD2
CASSRDSGYTF	TGTGCCAGCAGCCGGGACAGTGGCTACACCTTC	.	TRBV3-1/TRBV3-2	TRBJ1-2	TRBD1
CASSVAGSGGETQYF	TGTGCCAGCAGCGTAGCTGGTAGCGGGGGAGAGACCCAGTACTTC	.	TRBV9	TRBJ2-5	TRBD2
CASSPFDPGQGQSNEQFF	TGTGCCAGCTCACCATTTGACCCGGGACAGGGCCAAAGCAATGAGCAGTTCTTC	.	TRBV18	TRBJ2-1	TRBD1
CASSQDLGKTDTQYF	TGTGCCAGCAGCCAAGATTTAGGCAAGACAGATACGCAGTATTTT	.	TRBV3-1/TRBV3-2	TRBJ2-3	.
CAWSERTDTQYF	TGTGCCTGGAGTGAGAGGACAGATACGCAGTATTTT	.	TRBV30	TRBJ2-3	.
CASSPRSGTSGSYNEQFF	TGTGCCAGTAGTCCGAGATCAGGGACTAGCGGCTCCTACAATGAGCAGTTCTTC	once	TRBV19	TRBJ2-1	TRBD2
CASSPSGLADYNEQFF	TGTGCCAGCTCACCATCGGGACTAGCGGACTACAATGAGCAGTTCTTC	.	TRBV18	TRBJ2-1	TRBD2
CASTPGGGASTGELFF	TGCGCCAGCACCCCAGGAGGGGGGGCCTCAACCGGGGAGCTGTTTTTT	few	TRBV5-1	TRBJ2-2	.
CASSFRDSYEQYF	TGTGCCAGCAGCTTCAGGGACTCCTACGAGCAGTACTTC	.	TRBV13	TRBJ2-7	.
CASGLTGTDSYEQYF	TGTGCCAGCGGTCTCACCGGGACAGACTCCTACGAGCAGTACTTC	.	TRBV6-5	TRBJ2-7	TRBD1
CASSPLAGVSYEQYF	TGTGCCAGCAGTCCACTAGCGGGGGTTTCCTACGAGCAGTACTTC	few	TRBV27	TRBJ2-7	TRBD2
CASSVELSGGSGYTF	TGTGCCAGCAGCGTAGAACTCTCAGGCGGAAGCGGCTACACCTTC	.	TRBV9	TRBJ1-2	.
CASSLNRDFSTDTQYF	TGTGCCAGCAGCCTTAACAGGGATTTTAGCACAGATACGCAGTATTTT	.	TRBV28	TRBJ2-3	.
CASSPGNRNTEAFF	TGTGCCAGCAGTCCAGGGAATAGGAACACTGAAGCTTTCTTT	few	TRBV28	TRBJ1-1	.
CASRGRSQVEQYF	TGTGCCAGCAGGGGCAGAAGCCAGGTAGAGCAGTACTTC	once	TRBV28	TRBJ2-7	.
CASSIRNTDTQYF	TGTGCCAGTAGTATACGCAATACAGATACGCAGTATTTT	.	TRBV19	TRBJ2-3	.
CASSSQGAGGYTF	TGTGCCAGCAGTTCTCAGGGGGCGGGTGGCTACACCTTC	.	TRBV6-5	TRBJ1-2	TRBD1
CASSLGPGTGTYNEQFF	TGCGCCAGCAGCTTGGGTCCCGGGACCGGGACCTACAATGAGCAGTTCTTC	.	TRBV5-1	TRBJ2-1	.
CASSRWASGARYNEQFF	TGTGCCAGCAGCCGATGGGCTAGCGGGGCGAGATACAATGAGCAGTTCTTC	.	TRBV27	TRBJ2-1	TRBD2
CASTVAGSGANVLTF	TGTGCCAGCACGGTCGCAGGTTCGGGGGCCAACGTCCTGACTTTC	.	TRBV6-5	TRBJ2-6	.